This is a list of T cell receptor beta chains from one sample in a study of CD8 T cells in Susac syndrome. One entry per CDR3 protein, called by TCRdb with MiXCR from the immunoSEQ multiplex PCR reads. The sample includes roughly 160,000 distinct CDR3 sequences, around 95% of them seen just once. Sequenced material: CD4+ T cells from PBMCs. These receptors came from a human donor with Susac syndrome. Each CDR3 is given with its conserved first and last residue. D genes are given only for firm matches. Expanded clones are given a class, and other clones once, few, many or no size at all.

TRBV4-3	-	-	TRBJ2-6	CASSQDRESSGANVLTF	TGCGCCAGCAGCCAAGATAGAGAGAGCTCTGGGGCCAACGTCCTGACTTTC
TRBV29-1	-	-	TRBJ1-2	CSVRVSEYGYTF	TGCAGCGTTCGGGTCAGCGAGTATGGCTACACCTTC
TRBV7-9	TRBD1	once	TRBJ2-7	CASSLGQAYAYEQYF	TGTGCCAGCAGCCTCGGACAGGCTTACGCCTACGAGCAGTACTTC
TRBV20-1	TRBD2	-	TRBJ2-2	CSASLLAGANGELFF	TGCAGTGCTAGTTTGCTAGCGGGAGCTAACGGGGAGCTGTTTTTT
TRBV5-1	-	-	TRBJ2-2	CASSERTSPYTGELFF	TGCGCCAGCAGCGAAAGGACTTCACCCTACACCGGGGAGCTGTTTTTT
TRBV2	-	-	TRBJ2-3	CASSGPGGPDTQYF	TGTGCCAGCAGTGGCCCTGGCGGGCCAGATACGCAGTATTTT
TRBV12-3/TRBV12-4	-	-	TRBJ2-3	CASSRLGRGLSGIGSDTQYF	TGTGCCAGCAGTCGGTTGGGCAGGGGACTAAGCGGGATAGGGTCAGATACGCAGTATTTT
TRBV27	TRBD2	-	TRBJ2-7	CASSLSRLAGNEQYF	TGTGCCAGCAGTTTATCGAGGCTAGCGGGGAACGAGCAGTACTTC
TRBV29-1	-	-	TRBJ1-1	CSGTLLPGEKNTEAFF	TGCAGCGGTACCCTCCTCCCAGGGGAGAAGAACACTGAAGCTTTCTTT
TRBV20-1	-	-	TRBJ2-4	CSARTLAKNIQYF	TGCAGTGCCCGTACACTAGCCAAAAACATTCAGTACTTC
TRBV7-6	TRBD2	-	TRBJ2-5	CASSALAGAETQYF	TGTGCCAGCAGCGCCCTAGCGGGAGCAGAGACCCAGTACTTC
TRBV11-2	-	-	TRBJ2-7	CASSLALLEGPYEQYF	TGTGCCAGCAGCTTAGCCCTTCTGGAGGGGCCCTACGAGCAGTACTTC
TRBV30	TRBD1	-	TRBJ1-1	CAWVAGGVTEAFF	TGTGCCTGGGTGGCAGGGGGAGTCACTGAAGCTTTCTTT
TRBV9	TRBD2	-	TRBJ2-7	CASSASLAGHPYEQYF	TGTGCCAGCAGCGCAAGTCTAGCGGGTCACCCCTACGAGCAGTACTTC
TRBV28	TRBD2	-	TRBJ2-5	CASSTSGGLAATQYF	TGTGCCAGCAGTACCAGCGGGGGTCTGGCAGCGACCCAGTACTTC
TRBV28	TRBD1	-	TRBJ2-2	CASRRTGKAGELFF	TGTGCCAGCAGGCGGACAGGGAAAGCCGGGGAGCTGTTTTTT
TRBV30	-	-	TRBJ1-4	CAWKGGQKLFF	TGTGCCTGGAAAGGGGGGCAGAAACTGTTTTTT
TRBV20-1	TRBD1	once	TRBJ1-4	CSAPTGTGARSEKLFF	TGCAGTGCCCCCACCGGGACAGGGGCGAGAAGTGAAAAACTGTTTTTT
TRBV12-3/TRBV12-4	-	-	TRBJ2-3	CASTPLASGDTQYF	TGTGCCAGCACTCCACTAGCAAGTGGCGATACGCAGTATTTT
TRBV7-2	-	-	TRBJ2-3	CASSLAWGADTQYF	TGTGCCAGCAGCTTAGCTTGGGGGGCAGATACGCAGTATTTT
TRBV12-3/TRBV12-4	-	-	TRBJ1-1	CASSFRESNTEAFF	TGTGCCAGCAGTTTCAGGGAGTCGAACACTGAAGCTTTCTTT
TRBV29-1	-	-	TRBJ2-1	CSVEGGGTSVFF	TGCAGCGTTGAAGGTGGGGGAACGAGCGTGTTCTTC
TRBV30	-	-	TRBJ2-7	CAWSAHGLQYF	TGTGCCTGGAGTGCTCACGGCCTGCAGTACTTC
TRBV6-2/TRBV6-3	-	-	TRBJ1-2	CASSLNREVGYTF	TGTGCCAGCAGCCTGAACAGGGAGGTCGGCTACACCTTC
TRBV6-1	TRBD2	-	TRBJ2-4	CASSEPPGRVIQYF	TGTGCCAGCAGTGAACCCCCGGGGAGGGTCATTCAGTACTTC
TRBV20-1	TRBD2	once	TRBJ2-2	CSARGENTGELFF	TGCAGTGCACGGGGGGAGAACACCGGGGAGCTGTTTTTT
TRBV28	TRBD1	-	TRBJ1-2	CASSLSLGQGNYGYTF	TGTGCCAGCAGTTTATCCCTGGGACAGGGAAACTATGGCTACACCTTC
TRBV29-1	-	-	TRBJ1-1	CSVVVRALYTEAFF	TGCAGCGTTGTAGTAAGGGCCCTATACACTGAAGCTTTCTTT
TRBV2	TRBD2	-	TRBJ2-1	CASRPGLAGVDEQFF	TGTGCCAGCAGACCGGGACTAGCGGGAGTGGATGAGCAGTTCTTC
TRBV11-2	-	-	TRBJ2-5	CASRTLGETQYF	TGTGCCAGCAGAACCCTAGGGGAGACCCAGTACTTC
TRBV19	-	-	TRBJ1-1	CASSPLRRNTEAFF	TGTGCCAGCTCCCCTCTTCGAAGGAACACTGAAGCTTTCTTT
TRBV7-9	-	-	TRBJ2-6	CASSEVVAGANVLTF	TGTGCCAGCAGTGAGGTCGTGGCTGGGGCCAACGTCCTGACTTTC
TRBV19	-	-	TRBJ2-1	CASSIEGRNNEQFF	TGTGCCAGTAGTATAGAGGGCAGAAACAATGAGCAGTTCTTC
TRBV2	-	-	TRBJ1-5	CASSVAPHFNQPQHF	TGTGCCAGCAGTGTTGCCCCCCACTTCAATCAGCCCCAGCATTTT
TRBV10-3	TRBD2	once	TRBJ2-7	CAISGVPGGSNYEQYF	TGTGCCATCAGTGGAGTACCGGGCGGGAGTAATTACGAGCAGTACTTC
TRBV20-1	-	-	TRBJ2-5	CSARGRVQETQYF	TGCAGTGCTAGAGGGCGGGTGCAAGAGACCCAGTACTTC
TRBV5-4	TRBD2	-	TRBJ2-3	CASTNLAGGLDTQYF	TGTGCCAGCACCAATCTAGCGGGGGGCCTAGATACGCAGTATTTT